This TCR beta chain was identified during a study of identical twins. CDR1 is SGHNT and CDR2 is YYREEE in the germline V gene (reference sequence). Trimming cost V 0 bases and J 2 bases; bases outside gene matches: 2. This CDR3 is built from 15 residues. Remarks on this clonotype: Its matching antigen is unknown.

The study, taken as a whole, reports: Memory repertoires showed no such pattern, whereas abundant cord blood beta clonotypes carried fewer insertions. Not following the same donors, the study drew its conclusions from cross-sectional statistical analysis. Modelling underestimated the level of out-of-frame TCR alpha sharing observed in monozygotic twins.

One entry per CDR3 protein, called by TCRdb with MiXCR from the 5' RACE reads. The repertoire holds about 240,000 distinct CDR3 sequences, with 9.5% to 15% as singletons. These data also formed part of another study, on yellow fever vaccine responses in identical twins.

The receptor was isolated from a woman aged 18-29 years in good health. V and J are TRBV5-4 and TRBJ2-1; 7 bases line up with TRBD1. The specimen sequenced was memory (CD45RO+) T cells sorted from blood. CDR3 amino acids: CASSLGQGAYNEQFF. The CDR3 coding sequence is TGTGCCAGCAGCTTGGGGCAGGGGGCCTACAATGAGCAGTTCTTC.